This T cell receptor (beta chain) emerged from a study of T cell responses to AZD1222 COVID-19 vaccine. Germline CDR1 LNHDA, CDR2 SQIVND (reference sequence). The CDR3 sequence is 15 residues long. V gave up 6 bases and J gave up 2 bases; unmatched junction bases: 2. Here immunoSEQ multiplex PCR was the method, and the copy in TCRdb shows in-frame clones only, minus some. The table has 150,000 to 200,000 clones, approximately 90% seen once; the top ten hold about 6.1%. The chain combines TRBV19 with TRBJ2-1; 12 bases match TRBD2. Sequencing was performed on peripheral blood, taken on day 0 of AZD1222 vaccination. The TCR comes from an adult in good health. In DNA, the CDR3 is TGTGCCAGTAGCCGACTAGCGGGGGCCTACAATGAGCAGTTCTTC. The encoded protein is CASSRLAGAYNEQFF.